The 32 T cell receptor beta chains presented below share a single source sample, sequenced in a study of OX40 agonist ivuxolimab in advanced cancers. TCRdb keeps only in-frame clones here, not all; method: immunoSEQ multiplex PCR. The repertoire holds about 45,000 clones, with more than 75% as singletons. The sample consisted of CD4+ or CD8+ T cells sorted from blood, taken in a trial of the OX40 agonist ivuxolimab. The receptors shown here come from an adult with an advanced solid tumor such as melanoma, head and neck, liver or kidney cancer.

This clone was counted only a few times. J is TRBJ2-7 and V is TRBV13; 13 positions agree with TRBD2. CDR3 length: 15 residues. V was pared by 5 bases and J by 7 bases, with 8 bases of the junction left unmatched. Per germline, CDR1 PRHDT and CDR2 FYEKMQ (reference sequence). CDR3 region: CASSAKLAGGGEQYF. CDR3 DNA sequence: TGTGCCAGCAGCGCCAAACTAGCGGGAGGGGGGGAGCAGTACTTC.

Here the CDR3 DNA reads TGTGCCAGCAGCCTTATGGGCACTGAAGCTTTCTTT. It codes for CASSLMGTEAFF. V gene TRBV7-9 combines with J gene TRBJ1-1; D is undetermined. Germline V gene data show CDR1 as SEHNR and CDR2 as FQNEAQ (reference sequence). The CDR3 covers 12 residues. V lost 5 bases and J 4 bases, leaving 8 bases between the germline ends.

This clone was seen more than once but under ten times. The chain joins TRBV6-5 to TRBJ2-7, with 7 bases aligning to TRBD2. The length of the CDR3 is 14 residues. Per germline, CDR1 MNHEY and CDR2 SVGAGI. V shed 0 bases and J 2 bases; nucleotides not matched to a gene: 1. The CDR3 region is CASSYSTSAYEQYF. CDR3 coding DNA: TGTGCCAGCAGTTACTCCACTAGCGCCTACGAGCAGTACTTC.

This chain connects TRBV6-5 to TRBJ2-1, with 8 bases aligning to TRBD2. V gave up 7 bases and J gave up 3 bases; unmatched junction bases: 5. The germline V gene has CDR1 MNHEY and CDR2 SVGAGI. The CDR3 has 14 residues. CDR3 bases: TGTGCCAGCAAATTAGCGGGGTACTACAATGAGCAGTTCTTC. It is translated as CASKLAGYYNEQFF.

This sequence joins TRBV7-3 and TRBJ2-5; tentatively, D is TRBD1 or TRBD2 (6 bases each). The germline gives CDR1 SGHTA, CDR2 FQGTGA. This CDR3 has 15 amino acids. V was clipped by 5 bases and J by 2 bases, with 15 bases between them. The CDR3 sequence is CASSPYAGTQETQYF. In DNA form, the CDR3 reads TGTGCCAGCAGCCCCTATGCGGGGACACAAGAGACCCAGTACTTC.

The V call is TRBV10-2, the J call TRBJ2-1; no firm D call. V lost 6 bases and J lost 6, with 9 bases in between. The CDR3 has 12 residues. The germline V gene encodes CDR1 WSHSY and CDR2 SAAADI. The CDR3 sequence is CASSDPLNEQFF. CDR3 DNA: TGCGCCAGCAGCGACCCCCTCAATGAGCAGTTCTTC.

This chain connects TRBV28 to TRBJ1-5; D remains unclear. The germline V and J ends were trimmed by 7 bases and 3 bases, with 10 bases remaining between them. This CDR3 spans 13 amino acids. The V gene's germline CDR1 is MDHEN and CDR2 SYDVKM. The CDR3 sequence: CASNWGSNQPQHF. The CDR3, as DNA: TGTGCCAGCAACTGGGGTTCCAATCAGCCCCAGCATTTT.

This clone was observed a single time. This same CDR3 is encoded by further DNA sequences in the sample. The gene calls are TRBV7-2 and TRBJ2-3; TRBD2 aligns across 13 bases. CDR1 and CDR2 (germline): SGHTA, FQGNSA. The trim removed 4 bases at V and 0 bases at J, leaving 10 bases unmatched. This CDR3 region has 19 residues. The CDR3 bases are TGTGCCAGCAGCTACCGGACTAGCGGGGGCCTATTTAGCACAGATACGCAGTATTTT. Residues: CASSYRTSGGLFSTDTQYF.

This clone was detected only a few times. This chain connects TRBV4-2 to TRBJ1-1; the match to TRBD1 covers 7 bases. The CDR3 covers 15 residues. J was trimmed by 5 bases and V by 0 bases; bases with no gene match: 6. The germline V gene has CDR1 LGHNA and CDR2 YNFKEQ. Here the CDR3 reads CASSQDSSGGTEAFF. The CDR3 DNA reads TGTGCCAGCAGCCAAGATTCCTCAGGGGGAACTGAAGCTTTCTTT.

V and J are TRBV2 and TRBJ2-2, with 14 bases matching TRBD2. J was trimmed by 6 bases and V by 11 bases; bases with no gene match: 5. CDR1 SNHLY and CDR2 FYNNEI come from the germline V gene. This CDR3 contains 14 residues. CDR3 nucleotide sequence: TGTGCCGCTAGACTAGCGGGGGGGCCCGGGGAGCTGTTTTTT. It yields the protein CAARLAGGPGELFF.

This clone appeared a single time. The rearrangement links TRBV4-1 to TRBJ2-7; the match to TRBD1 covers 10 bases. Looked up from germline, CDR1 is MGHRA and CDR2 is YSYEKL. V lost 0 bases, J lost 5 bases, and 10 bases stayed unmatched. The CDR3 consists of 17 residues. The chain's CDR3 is CASSQDFPGQGVNEQYF. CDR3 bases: TGCGCCAGCAGCCAAGACTTTCCCGGACAGGGGGTCAACGAGCAGTACTTC.

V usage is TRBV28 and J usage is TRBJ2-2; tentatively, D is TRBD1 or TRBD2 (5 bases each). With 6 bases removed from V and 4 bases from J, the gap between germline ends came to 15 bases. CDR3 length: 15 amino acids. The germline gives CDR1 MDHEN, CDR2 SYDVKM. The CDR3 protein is CASSPGTLLTGELFF. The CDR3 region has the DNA TGTGCCAGCAGCCCCGGGACCTTGCTCACCGGGGAGCTGTTTTTT.

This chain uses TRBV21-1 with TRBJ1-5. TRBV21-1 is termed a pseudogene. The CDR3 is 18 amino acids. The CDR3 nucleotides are TGTGCCAGCAGCAAAGCGCGCTGGCGGGGCTTAGCGGATCAGCCCCAGCATTTT. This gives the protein CASSKARWRGLADQPQHF.

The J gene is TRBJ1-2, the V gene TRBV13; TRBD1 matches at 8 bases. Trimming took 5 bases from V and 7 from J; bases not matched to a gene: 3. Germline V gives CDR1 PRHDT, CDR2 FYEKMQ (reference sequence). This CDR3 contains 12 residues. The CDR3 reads CASSHGTGGYTF. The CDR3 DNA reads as TGTGCCAGCAGCCACGGGACAGGTGGCTACACCTTC.

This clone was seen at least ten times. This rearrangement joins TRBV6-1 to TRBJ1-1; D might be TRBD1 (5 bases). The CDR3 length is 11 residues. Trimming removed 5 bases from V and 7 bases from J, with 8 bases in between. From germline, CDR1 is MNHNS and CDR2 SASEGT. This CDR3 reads CASSYGGEAFF. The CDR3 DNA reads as TGTGCCAGCAGTTATGGGGGTGAAGCTTTCTTT.

This CDR3 reads CASSQVVSGVYGYTF. CDR3 in DNA: TGTGCCAGCAGCCAAGTCGTCTCAGGGGTCTATGGCTACACCTTC. The J gene is TRBJ1-2, the V gene TRBV4-2, with D tentatively TRBD1 (6 bases). Trimming took off 1 base at V and 4 bases at J, with 13 bases between the two ends. This CDR3 has 15 residues. Germline V gene sequence: CDR1 LGHNA, CDR2 YNFKEQ.

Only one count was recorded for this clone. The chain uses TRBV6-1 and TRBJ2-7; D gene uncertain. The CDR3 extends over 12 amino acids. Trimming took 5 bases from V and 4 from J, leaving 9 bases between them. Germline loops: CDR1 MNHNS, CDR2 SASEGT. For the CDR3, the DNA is TGTGCCAGCAGTTATACCGTTTACGAGCAGTACTTC. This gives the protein CASSYTVYEQYF.

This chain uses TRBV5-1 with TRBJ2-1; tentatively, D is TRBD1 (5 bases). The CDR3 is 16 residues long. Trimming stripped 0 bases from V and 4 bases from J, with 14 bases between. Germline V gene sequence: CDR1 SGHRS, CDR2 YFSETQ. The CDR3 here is CASSLATGGQYNEQFF. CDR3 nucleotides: TGCGCCAGCAGCTTGGCCACAGGCGGCCAGTACAATGAGCAGTTCTTC.

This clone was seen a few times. The CDR3 is CATSRGDSIYEQYF. For the CDR3, the DNA is TGTGCCACCAGCCGGGGGGACTCTATCTACGAGCAGTACTTC. This chain uses TRBV15 with TRBJ2-7, with 7 bases identical to TRBD2. Trimming cost V 5 bases and J 3 bases; bases outside gene matches: 7. Germline V gene data show CDR1 as LNHNV and CDR2 as YYDKDF (reference sequence). The CDR3 is 14 residues long.

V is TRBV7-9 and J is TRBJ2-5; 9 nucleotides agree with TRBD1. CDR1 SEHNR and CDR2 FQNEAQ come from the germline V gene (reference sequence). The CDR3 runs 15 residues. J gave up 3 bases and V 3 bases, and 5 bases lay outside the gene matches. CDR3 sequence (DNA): TGTGCCAGCAGCTTTCCGGGACAGGGAGAAGAGACCCAGTACTTC. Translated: CASSFPGQGEETQYF.

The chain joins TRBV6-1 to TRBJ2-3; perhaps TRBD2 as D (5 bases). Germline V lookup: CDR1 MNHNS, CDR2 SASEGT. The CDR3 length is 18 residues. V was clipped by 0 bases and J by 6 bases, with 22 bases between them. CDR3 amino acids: CASSEAPGIGSPGDTQYF. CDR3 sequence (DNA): TGTGCCAGCAGTGAAGCCCCGGGGATCGGTAGTCCGGGGGATACGCAGTATTTT.

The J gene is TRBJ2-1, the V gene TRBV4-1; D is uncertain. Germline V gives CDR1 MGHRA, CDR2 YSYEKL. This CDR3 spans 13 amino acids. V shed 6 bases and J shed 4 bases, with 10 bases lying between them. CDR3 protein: CASSRLTYNEQFF. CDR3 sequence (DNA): TGCGCCAGCAGTCGCCTTACATACAATGAGCAGTTCTTC.

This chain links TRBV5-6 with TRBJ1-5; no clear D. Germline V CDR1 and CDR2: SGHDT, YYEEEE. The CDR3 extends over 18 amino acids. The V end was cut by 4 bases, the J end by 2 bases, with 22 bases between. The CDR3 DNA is TGTGCCAGCAGCCTTTACCAGGCCGGGCCACCGGGCAATCAGCCCCAGCATTTT. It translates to CASSLYQAGPPGNQPQHF.

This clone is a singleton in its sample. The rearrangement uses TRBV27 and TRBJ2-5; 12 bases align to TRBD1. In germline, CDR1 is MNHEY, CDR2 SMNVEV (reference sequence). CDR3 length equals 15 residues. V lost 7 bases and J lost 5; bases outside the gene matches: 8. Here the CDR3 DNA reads TGTGCCAGCAAGAACCGGGACAGGGGGCAGGAGACCCAGTACTTC. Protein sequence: CASKNRDRGQETQYF.

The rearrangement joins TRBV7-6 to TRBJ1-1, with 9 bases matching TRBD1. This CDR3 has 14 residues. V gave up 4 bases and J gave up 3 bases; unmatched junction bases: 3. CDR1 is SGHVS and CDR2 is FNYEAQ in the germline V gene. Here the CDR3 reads CASSSWDRDTEAFF. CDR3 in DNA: TGTGCCAGCAGCTCTTGGGACAGGGACACTGAAGCTTTCTTT.

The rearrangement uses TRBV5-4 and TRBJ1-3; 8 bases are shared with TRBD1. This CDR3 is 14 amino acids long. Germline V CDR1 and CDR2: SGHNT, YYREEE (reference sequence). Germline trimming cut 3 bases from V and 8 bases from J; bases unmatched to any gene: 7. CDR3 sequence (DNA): TGTGCCAGCAGCTCCCAGGGGGCATTGGACACCATATATTTT. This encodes CASSSQGALDTIYF.

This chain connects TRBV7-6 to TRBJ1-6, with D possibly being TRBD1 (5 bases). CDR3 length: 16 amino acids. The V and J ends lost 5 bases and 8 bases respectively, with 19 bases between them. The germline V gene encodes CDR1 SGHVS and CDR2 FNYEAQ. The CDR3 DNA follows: TGTGCCAGCAGCCAGTCTCCTGGGGGATTGGATTCACCCCTCCACTTT. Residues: CASSQSPGGLDSPLHF.

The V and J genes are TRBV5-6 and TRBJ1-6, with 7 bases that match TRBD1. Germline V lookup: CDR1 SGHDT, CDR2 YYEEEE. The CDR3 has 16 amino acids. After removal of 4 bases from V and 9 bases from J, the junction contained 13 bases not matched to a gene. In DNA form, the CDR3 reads TGTGCCAGCAGCCTGGCCCGACAGGGTTTTACTTCACCCCTCCACTTT. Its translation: CASSLARQGFTSPLHF.

The DNA of the CDR3 is TGCAGCGTTGAGATGGGGGCAGGGCCTCCCGAGCAGTACTTC. Translation gives CSVEMGAGPPEQYF. The V call is TRBV29-1, the J call TRBJ2-7; the D gene is possibly TRBD1 (6 bases). Germline V lookup: CDR1 SQVTM, CDR2 ANQGSEA. The CDR3 sequence is 14 residues long. V shed 3 bases and J shed 6 bases, with 18 bases lying between them.

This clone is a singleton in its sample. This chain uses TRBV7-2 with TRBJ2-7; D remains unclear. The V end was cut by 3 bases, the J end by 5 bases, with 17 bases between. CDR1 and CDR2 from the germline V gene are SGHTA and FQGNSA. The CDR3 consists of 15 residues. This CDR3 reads CASSFLPATPNEQYF. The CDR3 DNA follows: TGTGCCAGCAGCTTTTTACCGGCCACCCCGAACGAGCAGTACTTC.

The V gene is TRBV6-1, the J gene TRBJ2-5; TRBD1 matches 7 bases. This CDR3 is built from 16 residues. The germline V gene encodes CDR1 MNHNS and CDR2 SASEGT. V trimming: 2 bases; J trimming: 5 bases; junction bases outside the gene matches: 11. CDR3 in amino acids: CASSEPGQPDGETQYF. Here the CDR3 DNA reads TGTGCCAGCAGTGAACCGGGACAGCCCGATGGGGAGACCCAGTACTTC.

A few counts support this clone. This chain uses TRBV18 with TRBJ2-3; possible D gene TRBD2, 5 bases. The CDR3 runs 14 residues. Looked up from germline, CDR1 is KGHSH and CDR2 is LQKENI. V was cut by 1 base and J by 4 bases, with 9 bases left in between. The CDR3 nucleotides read TGTGCCAGCTCACCACGAGGGTGGGCAGATACGCAGTATTTT. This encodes CASSPRGWADTQYF.